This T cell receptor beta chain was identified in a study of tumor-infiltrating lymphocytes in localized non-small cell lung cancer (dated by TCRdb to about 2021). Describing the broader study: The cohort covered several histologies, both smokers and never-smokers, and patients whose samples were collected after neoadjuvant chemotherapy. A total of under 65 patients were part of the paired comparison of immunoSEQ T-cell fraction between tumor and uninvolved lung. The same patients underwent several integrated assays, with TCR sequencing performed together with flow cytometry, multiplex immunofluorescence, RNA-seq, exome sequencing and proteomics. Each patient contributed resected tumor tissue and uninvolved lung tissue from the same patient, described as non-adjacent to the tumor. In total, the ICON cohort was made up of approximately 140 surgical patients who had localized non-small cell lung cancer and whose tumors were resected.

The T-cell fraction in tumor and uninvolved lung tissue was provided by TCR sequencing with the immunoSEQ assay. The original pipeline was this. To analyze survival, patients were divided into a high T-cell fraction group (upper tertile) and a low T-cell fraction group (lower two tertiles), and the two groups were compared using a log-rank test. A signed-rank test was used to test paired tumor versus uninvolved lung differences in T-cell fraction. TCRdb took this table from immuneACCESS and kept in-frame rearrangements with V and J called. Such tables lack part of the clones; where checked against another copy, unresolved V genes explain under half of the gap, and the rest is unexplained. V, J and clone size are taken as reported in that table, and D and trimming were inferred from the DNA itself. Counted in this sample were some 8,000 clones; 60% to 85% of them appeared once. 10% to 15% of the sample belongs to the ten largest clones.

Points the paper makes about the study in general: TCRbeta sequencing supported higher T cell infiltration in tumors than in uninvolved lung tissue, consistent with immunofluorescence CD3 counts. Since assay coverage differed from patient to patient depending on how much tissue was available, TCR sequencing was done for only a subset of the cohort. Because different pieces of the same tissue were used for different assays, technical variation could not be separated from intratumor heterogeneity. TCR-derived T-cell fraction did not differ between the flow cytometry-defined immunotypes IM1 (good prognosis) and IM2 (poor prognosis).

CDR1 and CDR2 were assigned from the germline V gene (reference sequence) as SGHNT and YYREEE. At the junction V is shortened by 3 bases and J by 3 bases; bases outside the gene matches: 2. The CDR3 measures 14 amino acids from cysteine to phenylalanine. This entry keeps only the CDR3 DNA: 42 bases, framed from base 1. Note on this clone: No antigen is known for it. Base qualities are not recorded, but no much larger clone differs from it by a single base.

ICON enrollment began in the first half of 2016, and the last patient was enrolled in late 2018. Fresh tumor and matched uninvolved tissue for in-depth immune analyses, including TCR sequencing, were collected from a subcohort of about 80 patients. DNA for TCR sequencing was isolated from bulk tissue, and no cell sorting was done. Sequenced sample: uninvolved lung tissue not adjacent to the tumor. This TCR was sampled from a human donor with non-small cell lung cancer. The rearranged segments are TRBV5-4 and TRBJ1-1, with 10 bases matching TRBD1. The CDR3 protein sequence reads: CASSSGTGDTEAFF. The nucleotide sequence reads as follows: TGTGCCAGCAGCTCAGGGACAGGGGACACTGAAGCTTTCTTT.